A selection of T cell receptor beta chains follows, all from one sample in a study of shared clonotypes between healthy human individuals. The data were produced by immunoSEQ multiplex PCR, yet TCRdb's version contains in-frame clones alone and is incomplete. This sample has about 800,000 clones, with about 97% found just once. The sample consisted of naive CD8+ T cells sorted from blood. The receptors were gathered from a man aged 30-40 years in good health. Both conserved end residues are part of each CDR3.

v_call	j_call	cdr3_aa
TRBV28	TRBJ2-7	CASSFPGREQYF
TRBV4-1	TRBJ1-3	CASSQDAYNPTGCIIGNTIYF
TRBV23-1	TRBJ1-5	CASSPRLQGRGGNQPQHF
TRBV19	TRBJ1-1	CASSLNRRTEAFF
TRBV11-2	TRBJ2-7	CASSLGQSYEQYF
TRBV11-2	TRBJ2-5	CASRTTGAQETQYF
TRBV2	TRBJ2-2	CASRTLEALSNTGELFF
TRBV7-9	TRBJ1-4	CASSLVGWNEKLFF
TRBV5-1	TRBJ2-7	CASSGDYSYEQYF
TRBV7-8	TRBJ2-5	CASGPGTTGVRETQYF
TRBV27	TRBJ2-7	CASSLSVPGPTYEQYF
TRBV11-2	TRBJ2-7	CASSPQLAGGPYEQYF
TRBV5-6	TRBJ2-7	CASTTIQGSSYEQYF
TRBV7-6	TRBJ2-7	CASSFGTAYEQYF
TRBV11-2	TRBJ2-3	CASSWGNGSPADTQYF
TRBV11-2	TRBJ1-1	CASSLGSEAFF
TRBV7-8	TRBJ1-3	CASSQGAGGPRNTIYF
TRBV7-2	TRBJ2-7	CASSRGGQSEQYF